The sequence of this T cell receptor beta chain was determined in a study of monozygotic twins with cystic fibrosis. Data came from immunoSEQ multiplex PCR; TCRdb stores just in-frame clones and leaves some out. The profile shows fewer than 11,000 clones, approximately 99.4% of them singletons. Germline V gene sequence: CDR1 SGDLS, CDR2 YYNGEE. The CDR3 has 12 amino acids. V lost 6 bases, J lost 0 bases, and 6 bases lay in between. This sequence was found in a man aged 18 to 29 with cystic fibrosis. The genes are TRBV9 and TRBJ1-2; D gene unclear. Sequencing was done on a sample of blood. The CDR3 DNA follows: TGTGCCAGCAAGCGAGCTAACTATGGCTACACCTTC. Translating gives CASKRANYGYTF.